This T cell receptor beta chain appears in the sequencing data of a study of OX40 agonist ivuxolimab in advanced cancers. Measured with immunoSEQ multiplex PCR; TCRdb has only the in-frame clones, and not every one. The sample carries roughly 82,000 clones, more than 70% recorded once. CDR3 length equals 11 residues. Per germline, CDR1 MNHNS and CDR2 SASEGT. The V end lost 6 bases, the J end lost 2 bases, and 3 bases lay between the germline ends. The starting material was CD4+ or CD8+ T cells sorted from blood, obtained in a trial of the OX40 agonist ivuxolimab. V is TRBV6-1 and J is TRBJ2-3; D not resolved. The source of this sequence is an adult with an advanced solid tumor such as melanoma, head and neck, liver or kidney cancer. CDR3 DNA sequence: TGTGCCAGCAGGTACACAGATACGCAGTATTTT. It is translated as CASRYTDTQYF.